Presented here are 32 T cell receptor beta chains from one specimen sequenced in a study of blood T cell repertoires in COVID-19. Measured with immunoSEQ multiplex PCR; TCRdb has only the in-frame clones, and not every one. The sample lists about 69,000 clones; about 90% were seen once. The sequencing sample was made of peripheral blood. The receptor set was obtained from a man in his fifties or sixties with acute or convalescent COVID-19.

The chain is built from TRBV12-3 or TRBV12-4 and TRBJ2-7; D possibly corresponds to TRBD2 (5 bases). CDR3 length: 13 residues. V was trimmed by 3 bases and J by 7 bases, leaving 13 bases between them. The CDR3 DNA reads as TGTGCCAGCAGTTTCTCCGGCGCGGGTGAGCAGTACTTC. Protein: CASSFSGAGEQYF.

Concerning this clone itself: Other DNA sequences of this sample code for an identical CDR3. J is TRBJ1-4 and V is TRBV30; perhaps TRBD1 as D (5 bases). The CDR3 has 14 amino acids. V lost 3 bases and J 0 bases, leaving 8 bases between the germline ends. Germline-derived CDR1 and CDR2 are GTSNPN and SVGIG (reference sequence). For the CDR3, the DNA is TGTGCCTGGAGCGGGGGTGCAACTAATGAAAAACTGTTTTTT. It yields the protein CAWSGGATNEKLFF.

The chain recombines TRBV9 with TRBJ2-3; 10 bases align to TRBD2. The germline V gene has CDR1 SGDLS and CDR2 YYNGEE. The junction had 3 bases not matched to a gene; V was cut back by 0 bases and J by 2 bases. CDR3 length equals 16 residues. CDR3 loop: CASSVASGSFTDTQYF. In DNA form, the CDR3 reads TGTGCCAGCAGCGTAGCTAGCGGGAGTTTCACAGATACGCAGTATTTT.

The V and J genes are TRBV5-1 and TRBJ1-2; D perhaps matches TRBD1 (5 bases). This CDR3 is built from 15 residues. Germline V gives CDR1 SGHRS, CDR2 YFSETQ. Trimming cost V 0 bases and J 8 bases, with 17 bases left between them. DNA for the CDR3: TGCGCCAGCAGCTTGGACCCCAGGGCGTTTGGGGGCTACACCTTC. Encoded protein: CASSLDPRAFGGYTF. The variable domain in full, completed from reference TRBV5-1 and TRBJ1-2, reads KAGVTQTPRYLIKTRGQQVTLSCSPISGHRSVSWYQQTPGQGLQFLFEYFSETQRNKGNFPGRFSGRQFSNSRSEMNVSTLELGDSALYLCASSLDPRAFGGYTFGSGTRLTVV.

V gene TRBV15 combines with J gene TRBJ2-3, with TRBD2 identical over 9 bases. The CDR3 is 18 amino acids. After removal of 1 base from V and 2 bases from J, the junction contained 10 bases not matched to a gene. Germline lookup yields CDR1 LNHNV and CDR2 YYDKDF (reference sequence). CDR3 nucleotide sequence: TGTGCCACCAGCAGAGGGAGGGCTAGCGGGACTCTCACAGATACGCAGTATTTT. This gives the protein CATSRGRASGTLTDTQYF. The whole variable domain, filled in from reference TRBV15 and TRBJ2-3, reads DAMVIQNPRYQVTQFGKPVTLSCSQTLNHNVMYWYQQKSSQAPKLLFHYYDKDFNNEADTPDNFQSRRPNTSFCFLDIRSPGLGDTAMYLCATSRGRASGTLTDTQYFGPGTRLTVL.

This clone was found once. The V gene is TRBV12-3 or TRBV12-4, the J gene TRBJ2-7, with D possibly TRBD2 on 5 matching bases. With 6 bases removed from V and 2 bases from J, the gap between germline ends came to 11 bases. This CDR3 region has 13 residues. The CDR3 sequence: CASRRGSPYEQYF. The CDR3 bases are TGTGCCAGCAGACGCGGGTCCCCCTACGAGCAGTACTTC.

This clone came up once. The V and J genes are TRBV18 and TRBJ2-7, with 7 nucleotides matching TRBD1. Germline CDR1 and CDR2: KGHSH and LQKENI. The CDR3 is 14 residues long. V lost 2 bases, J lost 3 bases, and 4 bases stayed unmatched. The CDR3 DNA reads TGTGCCAGCTCACCAGGGCCAGGGGGCTACGAGCAGTACTTC. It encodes CASSPGPGGYEQYF. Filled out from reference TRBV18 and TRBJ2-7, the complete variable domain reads NAGVMQNPRHLVRRRGQEARLRCSPMKGHSHVYWYRQLPEEGLKFMVYLQKENIIDESGMPKERFSAEFPKEGPSILRIQQVVRGDSAAYFCASSPGPGGYEQYFGPGTRLTVT.

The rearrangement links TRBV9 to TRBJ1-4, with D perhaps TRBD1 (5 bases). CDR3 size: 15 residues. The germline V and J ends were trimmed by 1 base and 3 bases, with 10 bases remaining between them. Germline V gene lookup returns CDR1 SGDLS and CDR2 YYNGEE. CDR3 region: CASSVSGLPNEKLFF. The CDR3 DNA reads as TGTGCCAGCAGCGTATCAGGGCTTCCTAATGAAAAACTGTTTTTT. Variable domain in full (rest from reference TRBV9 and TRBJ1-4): DSGVTQTPKHLITATGQRVTLRCSPRSGDLSVYWYQQSLDQGLQFLIQYYNGEERAKGNILERFSAQQFPDLHSELNLSSLELGDSALYFCASSVSGLPNEKLFFGSGTQLSVL.

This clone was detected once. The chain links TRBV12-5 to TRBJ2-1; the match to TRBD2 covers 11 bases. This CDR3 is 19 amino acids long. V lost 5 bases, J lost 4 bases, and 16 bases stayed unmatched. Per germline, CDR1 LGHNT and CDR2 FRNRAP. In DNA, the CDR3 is TGTGCTAGTGGTCTACTTGCCCCCGGGACTAGCGGCAAATACAATGAGCAGTTCTTC. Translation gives CASGLLAPGTSGKYNEQFF. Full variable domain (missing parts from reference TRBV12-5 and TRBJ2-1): DARVTQTPRHKVTEMGQEVTMRCQPILGHNTVFWYRQTMMQGLELLAYFRNRAPLDDSGMPKDRFSAEMPDATLATLKIQPSEPRDSAVYFCASGLLAPGTSGKYNEQFFGPGTRLTVL.

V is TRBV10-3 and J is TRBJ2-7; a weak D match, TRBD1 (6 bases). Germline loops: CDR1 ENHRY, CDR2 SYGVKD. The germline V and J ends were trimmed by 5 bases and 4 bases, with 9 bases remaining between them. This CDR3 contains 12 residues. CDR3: CAISWDTYEQYF. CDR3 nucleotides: TGTGCCATCAGTTGGGACACTTACGAGCAGTACTTC.

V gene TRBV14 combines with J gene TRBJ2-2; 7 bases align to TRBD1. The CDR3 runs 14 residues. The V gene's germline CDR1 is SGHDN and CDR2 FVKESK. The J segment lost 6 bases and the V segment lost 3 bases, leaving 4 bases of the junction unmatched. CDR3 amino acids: CASSHPDRAGELFF. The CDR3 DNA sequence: TGTGCCAGCAGCCACCCCGACAGGGCCGGGGAGCTGTTTTTT. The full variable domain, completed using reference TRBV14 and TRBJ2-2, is EAGVTQFPSHSVIEKGQTVTLRCDPISGHDNLYWYRRVMGKEIKFLLHFVKESKQDESGMPNNRFLAERTGGTYSTLKVQPAELEDSGVYFCASSHPDRAGELFFGEGSRLTVL.

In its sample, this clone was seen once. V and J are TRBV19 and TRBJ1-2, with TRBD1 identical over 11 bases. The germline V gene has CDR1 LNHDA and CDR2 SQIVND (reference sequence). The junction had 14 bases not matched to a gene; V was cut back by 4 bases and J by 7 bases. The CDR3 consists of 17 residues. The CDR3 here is CASSRSGTGGTIAGYTF. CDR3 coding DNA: TGTGCCAGTAGTAGATCCGGGACAGGGGGTACAATCGCTGGCTACACCTTC.

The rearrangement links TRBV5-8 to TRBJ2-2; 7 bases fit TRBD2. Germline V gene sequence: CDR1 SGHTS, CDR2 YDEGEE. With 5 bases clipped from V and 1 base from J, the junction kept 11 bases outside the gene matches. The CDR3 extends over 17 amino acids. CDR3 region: CASSFSTSAWNTGELFF. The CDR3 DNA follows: TGTGCCAGCAGTTTTAGCACTAGCGCATGGAACACCGGGGAGCTGTTTTTT.

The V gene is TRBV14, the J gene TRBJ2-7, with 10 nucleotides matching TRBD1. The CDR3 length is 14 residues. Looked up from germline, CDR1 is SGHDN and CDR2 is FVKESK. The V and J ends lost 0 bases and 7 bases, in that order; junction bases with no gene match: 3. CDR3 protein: CASSQEGQGREQYF. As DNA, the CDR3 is TGTGCCAGCAGCCAAGAGGGACAGGGGCGTGAGCAGTACTTC.

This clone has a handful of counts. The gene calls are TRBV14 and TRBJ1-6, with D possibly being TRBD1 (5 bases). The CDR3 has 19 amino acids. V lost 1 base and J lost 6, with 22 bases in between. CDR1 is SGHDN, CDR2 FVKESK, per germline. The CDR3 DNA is TGTGCCAGCAGCCAAGGAGCGTGGATTAGGGCAGGGCGTAATTCACCCCTCCACTTT. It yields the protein CASSQGAWIRAGRNSPLHF.

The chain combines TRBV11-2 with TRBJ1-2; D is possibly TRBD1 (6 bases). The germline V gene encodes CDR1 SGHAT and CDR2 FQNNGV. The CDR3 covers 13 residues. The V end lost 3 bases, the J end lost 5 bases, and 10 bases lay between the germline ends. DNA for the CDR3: TGTGCCAGCAGCTTTCGGGACAAGTATGGCTACACCTTC. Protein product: CASSFRDKYGYTF.

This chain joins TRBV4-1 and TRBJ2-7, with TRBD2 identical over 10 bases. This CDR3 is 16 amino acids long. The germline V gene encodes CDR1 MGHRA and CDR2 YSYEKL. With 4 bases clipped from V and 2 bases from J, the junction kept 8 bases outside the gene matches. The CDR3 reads CASSLFSSGGTYEQYF. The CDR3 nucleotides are TGCGCCAGCAGCCTATTCTCTAGCGGGGGAACCTACGAGCAGTACTTC.

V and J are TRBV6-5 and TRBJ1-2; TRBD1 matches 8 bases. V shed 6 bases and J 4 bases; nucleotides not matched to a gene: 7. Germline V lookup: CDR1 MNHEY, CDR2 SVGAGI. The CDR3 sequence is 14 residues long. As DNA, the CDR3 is TGTGCCAGCAGCTCACAGGGGGATTTCTATGGCTACACCTTC. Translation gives CASSSQGDFYGYTF.

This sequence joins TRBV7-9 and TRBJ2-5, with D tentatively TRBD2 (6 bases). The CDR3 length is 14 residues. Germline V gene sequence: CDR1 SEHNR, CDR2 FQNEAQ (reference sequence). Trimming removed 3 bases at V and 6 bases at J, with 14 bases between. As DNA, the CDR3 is TGTGCCAGCAGCTTCGGGACTGACAAACAGACCCAGTACTTC. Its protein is CASSFGTDKQTQYF.

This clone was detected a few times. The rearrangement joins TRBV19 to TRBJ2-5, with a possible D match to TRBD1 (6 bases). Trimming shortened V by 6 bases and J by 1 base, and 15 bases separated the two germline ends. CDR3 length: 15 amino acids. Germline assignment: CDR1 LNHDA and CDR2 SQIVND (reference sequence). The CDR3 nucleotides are TGTGCCAGTAGCCGATTTGGACAGTTCCAAGAGACCCAGTACTTC. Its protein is CASSRFGQFQETQYF.

The CDR3 sequence is CASSLGQGNGGYTF. CDR3 sequence (DNA): TGCGCCAGCAGCTTGGGACAGGGAAACGGCGGCTACACCTTC. The chain uses TRBV5-1 and TRBJ1-2, with 7 bases fitting TRBD1. The CDR3 consists of 14 residues. The ends lost 0 bases at V and 8 bases at J; junction bases unmatched: 7. In germline, CDR1 is SGHRS, CDR2 YFSETQ.

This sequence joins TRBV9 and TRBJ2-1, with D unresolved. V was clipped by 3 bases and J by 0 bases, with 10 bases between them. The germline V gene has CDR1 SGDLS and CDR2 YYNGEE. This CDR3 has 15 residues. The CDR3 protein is CASSETRSSYNEQFF. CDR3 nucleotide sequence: TGTGCCAGCAGCGAGACTCGCAGCTCCTACAATGAGCAGTTCTTC.

The chain's CDR3 is CASSLVRRQETQYF. The CDR3 DNA reads as TGTGCCAGCAGCTTAGTGCGGCGCCAAGAGACCCAGTACTTC. The chain joins TRBV11-2 to TRBJ2-5; D not certain. The CDR3 spans 14 residues. Germline V gives CDR1 SGHAT, CDR2 FQNNGV. Trimming left V 1 base short and J 1 base short, with 7 bases between.

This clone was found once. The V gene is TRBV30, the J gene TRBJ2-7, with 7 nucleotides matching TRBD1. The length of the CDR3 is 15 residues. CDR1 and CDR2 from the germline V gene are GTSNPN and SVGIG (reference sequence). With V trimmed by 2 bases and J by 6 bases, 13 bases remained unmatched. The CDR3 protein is CAWSKPGQTLGEQYF. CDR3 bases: TGTGCCTGGAGTAAACCGGGACAGACATTGGGCGAGCAGTACTTC.

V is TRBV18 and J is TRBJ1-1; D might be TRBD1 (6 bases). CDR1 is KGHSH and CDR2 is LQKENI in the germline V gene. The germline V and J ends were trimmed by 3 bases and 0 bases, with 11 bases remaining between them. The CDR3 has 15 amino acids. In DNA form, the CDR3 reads TGTGCCAGCTCACCTAGGACAGACATGAACACTGAAGCTTTCTTT. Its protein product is CASSPRTDMNTEAFF.

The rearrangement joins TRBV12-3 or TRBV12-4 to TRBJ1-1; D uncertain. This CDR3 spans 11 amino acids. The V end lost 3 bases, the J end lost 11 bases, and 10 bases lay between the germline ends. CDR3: CASSLFFEAFF. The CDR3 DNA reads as TGTGCCAGCAGTTTGTTCTTTGAGGCTTTCTTT.

Here the CDR3 DNA reads TGTGCCAGCTCACAACTACCTAGCGGGAGCTCAGATACGCAGTATTTT. Amino acids: CASSQLPSGSSDTQYF. This chain uses TRBV18 with TRBJ2-3; 10 nucleotides line up with TRBD2. The CDR3 contains 16 residues. CDR1 and CDR2 from the germline V gene are KGHSH and LQKENI. With V trimmed by 4 bases and J by 4 bases, 8 bases remained unmatched.

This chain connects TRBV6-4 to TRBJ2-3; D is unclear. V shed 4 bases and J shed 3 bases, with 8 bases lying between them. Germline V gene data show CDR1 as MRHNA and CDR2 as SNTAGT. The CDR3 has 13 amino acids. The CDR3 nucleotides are TGTGCCAGCAGTGTCGAGCGTACAGATACGCAGTATTTT. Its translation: CASSVERTDTQYF.

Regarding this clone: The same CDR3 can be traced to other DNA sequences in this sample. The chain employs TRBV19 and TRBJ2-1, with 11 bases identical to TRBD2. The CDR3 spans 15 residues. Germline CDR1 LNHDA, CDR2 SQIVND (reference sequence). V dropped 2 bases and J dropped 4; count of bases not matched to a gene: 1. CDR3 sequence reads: CASSITSGRYNEQFF. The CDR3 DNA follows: TGTGCCAGTAGTATAACTAGCGGGAGATACAATGAGCAGTTCTTC. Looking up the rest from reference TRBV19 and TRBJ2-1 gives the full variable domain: DGGITQSPKYLFRKEGQNVTLSCEQNLNHDAMYWYRQDPGQGLRLIYYSQIVNDFQKGDIAEGYSVSREKKESFPLTVTSAQKNPTAFYLCASSITSGRYNEQFFGPGTRLTVL.

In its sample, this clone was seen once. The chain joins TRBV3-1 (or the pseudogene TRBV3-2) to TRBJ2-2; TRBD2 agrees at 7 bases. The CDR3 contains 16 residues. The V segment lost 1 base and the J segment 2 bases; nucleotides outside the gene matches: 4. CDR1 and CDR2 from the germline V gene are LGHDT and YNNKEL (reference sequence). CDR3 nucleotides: TGTGCCAGCAGCCAAGGACTAGCACACAACACCGGGGAGCTGTTTTTT. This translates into CASSQGLAHNTGELFF.

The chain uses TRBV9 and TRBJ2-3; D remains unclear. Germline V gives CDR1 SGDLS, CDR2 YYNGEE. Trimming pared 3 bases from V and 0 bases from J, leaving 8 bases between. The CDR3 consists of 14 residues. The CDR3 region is CASSASLSTDTQYF. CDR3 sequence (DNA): TGTGCCAGCAGCGCTTCTTTAAGCACAGATACGCAGTATTTT.

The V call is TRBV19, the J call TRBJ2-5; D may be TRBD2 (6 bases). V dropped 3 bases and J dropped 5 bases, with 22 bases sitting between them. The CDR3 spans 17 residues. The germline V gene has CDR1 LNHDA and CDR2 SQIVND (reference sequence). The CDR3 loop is CASSITSPTLTGETQYF. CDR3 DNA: TGTGCCAGTAGTATTACTAGCCCGACCCTCACGGGGGAGACCCAGTACTTC.